The 27 T cell receptor beta chains in this list originate from one sample, sequenced in a study of cytomegalovirus exposure and HLA in healthy donors. Only in-frame clones appear in the TCRdb table, and some are missing; sequencing was by immunoSEQ multiplex PCR. This repertoire shows fewer than 250,000 clones, about nine tenths found once; its top ten account for roughly 2%. Sequencing was done on a sample of PBMCs. These receptor sequences come from a woman in her late teens or twenties in good health and CMV-seropositive.

V is TRBV28 and J is TRBJ1-5, with D perhaps TRBD1 (6 bases). Germline V lookup: CDR1 MDHEN, CDR2 SYDVKM. The CDR3 covers 13 residues. V lost 5 bases and J lost 4, with 9 bases in between. DNA for the CDR3: TGTGCCAGCAGTACAGGGTTTAATCAGCCCCAGCATTTT. It codes for CASSTGFNQPQHF.

The chain employs TRBV6-5 and TRBJ2-7, with 8 bases that match TRBD1. With 5 bases clipped from V and 1 base from J, the junction kept 4 bases outside the gene matches. CDR1 is MNHEY, CDR2 SVGAGI, per germline. The CDR3 has 14 residues. CDR3 loop: CASSAGTGSYEQYF. The CDR3 coding sequence is TGTGCCAGCAGTGCCGGGACAGGTTCCTACGAGCAGTACTTC.

The V and J genes are TRBV28 and TRBJ1-5, with a weak D call TRBD1 (5 bases). The CDR3 totals 21 residues. V lost 6 bases, J lost 2 bases, and 32 bases lay in between. Per the germline V gene, CDR1 is MDHEN and CDR2 is SYDVKM. CDR3 amino acids: CASRIRTYRGGKALGNQPQHF. The CDR3 DNA reads as TGTGCCAGCAGGATAAGAACGTACCGGGGGGGAAAGGCCTTAGGCAATCAGCCCCAGCATTTT.

The V call is TRBV28, the J call TRBJ2-4; TRBD1 is a possible D gene (6 bases). Germline lookup yields CDR1 MDHEN and CDR2 SYDVKM. The V end was cut by 4 bases, the J end by 1 base, with 11 bases between. The CDR3 spans 15 residues. For the CDR3, the DNA is TGTGCCAGCAGTTCCCTAGACAGGGCCAAAAACATTCAGTACTTC. Amino acid sequence: CASSSLDRAKNIQYF.

The chain uses TRBV6-1 and TRBJ1-3; 9 nucleotides agree with TRBD1. Trimming removed 8 bases from V and 1 base from J; junction bases left unmatched: 6. Germline V gene lookup returns CDR1 MNHNS and CDR2 SASEGT. This CDR3 is 15 amino acids long. The CDR3 DNA reads TGTGCCAGCGGGGACAGGGATGCTTCTGGAAACACCATATATTTT. It is translated as CASGDRDASGNTIYF.

The chain joins TRBV27 to TRBJ1-2; possibly TRBD1 for D (5 bases). Trimming left V 3 bases short and J 2 bases short, with 28 bases between. CDR3 size: 20 residues. Germline V gene sequence: CDR1 MNHEY, CDR2 SMNVEV (reference sequence). The CDR3 spells CASSFTGLGETGTENYGYTF. In nucleotides, the CDR3 is TGTGCCAGCAGTTTTACGGGGTTAGGAGAAACCGGGACTGAAAACTATGGCTACACCTTC.

There are a few counts of this clone. The chain is built from TRBV18 and TRBJ1-5; D unclear. Per germline, CDR1 KGHSH and CDR2 LQKENI. Trimming stripped 1 base from V and 7 bases from J, with 11 bases between. This CDR3 contains 14 residues. CDR3 nucleotides: TGTGCCAGCTCACCACTCGGGGTTGAGCAGCCCCAGCATTTT. Translating gives CASSPLGVEQPQHF.

This chain links TRBV2 with TRBJ2-1, with 8 nucleotides matching TRBD1. CDR3 size: 15 residues. The V gene's germline CDR1 is SNHLY and CDR2 FYNNEI. J gave up 4 bases and V 7 bases, and 9 bases lay outside the gene matches. The chain's CDR3 is CASKVGTGGYNEQFF. For the CDR3, the DNA is TGTGCCAGCAAAGTAGGGACAGGAGGTTACAATGAGCAGTTCTTC.

V is TRBV5-1 and J is TRBJ1-1; 10 bases agree with TRBD1. Germline CDR1 and CDR2: SGHRS and YFSETQ. The CDR3 is 15 residues long. Germline trimming cut 4 bases from V and 5 bases from J; bases unmatched to any gene: 8. In DNA form, the CDR3 reads TGCGCCAGCAGCCAAGGACAGGGGGGTGGGACTGAAGCTTTCTTT. This encodes CASSQGQGGGTEAFF.

The V gene is TRBV27, the J gene TRBJ2-7, with D perhaps matching TRBD1 (5 bases). The CDR3 is 13 residues long. Trimming cost V 6 bases and J 1 base, with 10 bases left between them. Germline V lookup: CDR1 MNHEY, CDR2 SMNVEV (reference sequence). CDR3 sequence: CASSTRQSYEQYF. The CDR3 DNA is TGTGCCAGCAGCACACGACAGTCCTACGAGCAGTACTTC.

V is TRBV11-2 and J is TRBJ2-5, with D perhaps matching TRBD1 (6 bases). V lost 0 bases and J 2 bases, leaving 13 bases between the germline ends. Germline CDR1 and CDR2: SGHAT and FQNNGV. The CDR3 contains 16 residues. CDR3 residues: CASSLEGIGGQETQYF. The CDR3 DNA follows: TGTGCCAGCAGCTTAGAAGGCATAGGGGGTCAAGAGACCCAGTACTTC.

The chain recombines TRBV19 with TRBJ2-1; 14 positions match TRBD2. From germline, CDR1 is LNHDA and CDR2 SQIVND (reference sequence). Trimming removed 6 bases from V and 6 bases from J; junction bases left unmatched: 10. The CDR3 is made up of 17 amino acids. CDR3 protein: CASRRERGLAGVNEQFF. The CDR3 region has the DNA TGTGCCAGTAGGAGAGAGCGGGGACTAGCGGGAGTCAATGAGCAGTTCTTC. The full variable domain, with the rest looked up from reference TRBV19 and TRBJ2-1, is DGGITQSPKYLFRKEGQNVTLSCEQNLNHDAMYWYRQDPGQGLRLIYYSQIVNDFQKGDIAEGYSVSREKKESFPLTVTSAQKNPTAFYLCASRRERGLAGVNEQFFGPGTRLTVL.

This chain connects TRBV18 to TRBJ1-2, with D uncertain. This CDR3 region has 15 residues. Trimming stripped 1 base from V and 0 bases from J, with 9 bases between. Per germline, CDR1 KGHSH and CDR2 LQKENI. CDR3: CASSPLSDTNYGYTF. CDR3 coding DNA: TGTGCCAGCTCACCACTGAGTGATACTAACTATGGCTACACCTTC.

V is TRBV27 and J is TRBJ2-1; 9 bases agree with TRBD2. From germline, CDR1 is MNHEY and CDR2 SMNVEV (reference sequence). This CDR3 region has 15 residues. V shed 2 bases, J shed 1 base, and the junction held 0 bases outside the gene matches. The CDR3 coding sequence is TGTGCCAGCAGTTTACTAGCGGGATCCTACAATGAGCAGTTCTTC. Its translation is CASSLLAGSYNEQFF.

This clone was observed a single time. The genes are TRBV2 and TRBJ2-7; 8 bases match TRBD1. V dropped 4 bases and J dropped 7; count of bases not matched to a gene: 9. Per the germline V gene, CDR1 is SNHLY and CDR2 is FYNNEI. The CDR3 length is 14 residues. This CDR3 reads CASSVEQGADEQYF. CDR3 sequence (DNA): TGTGCCAGCAGTGTAGAGCAGGGGGCCGATGAGCAGTACTTC.

The CDR3 loop is CASSEALRGAYTGELFF. Written as DNA, the CDR3 is TGTGCCAGCAGTGAAGCGCTCCGGGGGGCTTACACCGGGGAGCTGTTTTTT. The chain carries TRBV6-1 and TRBJ2-2; TRBD2 is a possible D gene (7 bases). V was clipped by 0 bases and J by 3 bases, with 14 bases between them. This CDR3 region has 17 residues. CDR1 and CDR2 (germline): MNHNS, SASEGT.

The V gene is TRBV5-1, the J gene TRBJ2-7; 13 positions match TRBD2. CDR1 and CDR2 (germline): SGHRS, YFSETQ. J lost 2 bases, V lost 4 bases, and 6 bases had no gene match. The CDR3 runs 16 residues. The CDR3 loop is CASSPSGTSGTYEQYF. CDR3 DNA sequence: TGCGCCAGCAGCCCATCCGGGACTAGCGGGACCTACGAGCAGTACTTC.

CDR3 sequence (DNA): TGTGCCAGCAGCTTCGGGACTAGCGGGAGGGTTAGACAAGAGACCCAGTACTTC. This translates into CASSFGTSGRVRQETQYF. This chain links TRBV7-8 with TRBJ2-5; TRBD2 aligns across 16 bases. The CDR3 totals 18 residues. The germline V gene has CDR1 SGHVS and CDR2 FQNEAQ. J lost 2 bases, V lost 3 bases, and 6 bases had no gene match.

This chain's CDR3 is CAWGGLAGPYNEQFF. As DNA, the CDR3 is TGTGCCTGGGGGGGACTAGCGGGACCCTACAATGAGCAGTTCTTC. V is TRBV30 and J is TRBJ2-1; 13 bases map to TRBD2. CDR3 length: 15 amino acids. The V and J ends lost 5 bases and 2 bases, in that order; junction bases with no gene match: 3. Germline CDR1 reads GTSNPN; CDR2 reads SVGIG (reference sequence). The full variable domain, in which reference TRBV30 and TRBJ2-1 provide the parts outside the CDR3, is SQTIHQWPATLVQPVGSPLSLECTVEGTSNPNLYWYRQAAGRGLQLLFYSVGIGQISSEVPQNLSASRPQDRQFILSSKKLLLSDSGFYLCAWGGLAGPYNEQFFGPGTRLTVL.

This sequence joins TRBV7-6 and TRBJ2-7; TRBD2 is a possible D gene (5 bases). Germline lookup yields CDR1 SGHVS and CDR2 FNYEAQ. The V end lost 1 base, the J end lost 2 bases, and 15 bases lay between the germline ends. The CDR3 has 16 amino acids. The CDR3 sequence is CASSLVEGPLTYEQYF. The CDR3 nucleotides are TGTGCCAGCAGCTTAGTAGAGGGCCCTTTAACCTACGAGCAGTACTTC.

The V call is TRBV7-9, the J call TRBJ2-7, with 8 bases aligning to TRBD2. Germline V gives CDR1 SEHNR, CDR2 FQNEAQ (reference sequence). CDR3 size: 18 residues. The V gene end was trimmed by 1 base and the J gene end by 4 bases; junction bases not matched to a gene: 15. CDR3 bases: TGTGCCAGCAGCTTAGAGAGGACCGGGACTAGTAGTACATACGAGCAGTACTTC. It codes for CASSLERTGTSSTYEQYF.

The chain joins TRBV28 to TRBJ1-2; TRBD1 is a possible D gene (6 bases). The CDR3 has 14 amino acids. Trimming took off 6 bases at V and 7 bases at J, with 18 bases between the two ends. CDR1 and CDR2 from the germline V gene are MDHEN and SYDVKM. The CDR3 region is CASRRPGVVAGYTF. CDR3 DNA sequence: TGTGCCAGCAGACGACCAGGGGTAGTGGCTGGCTACACCTTC.

This sequence joins TRBV29-1 and TRBJ2-7, with TRBD2 identical over 8 bases. V lost 2 bases to trimming and J lost 2 bases; unmatched junction nucleotides: 2. Per germline, CDR1 SQVTM and CDR2 ANQGSEA. The CDR3 runs to 13 residues. The chain's CDR3 is CSVETSGPYEQYF. The CDR3 DNA sequence: TGCAGCGTTGAAACTAGCGGACCCTACGAGCAGTACTTC.

The gene calls are TRBV6-5 and TRBJ2-1; 8 bases map to TRBD2. J was trimmed by 9 bases and V by 6 bases; bases with no gene match: 4. This CDR3 region has 12 residues. The germline CDR1 and CDR2 sequences are MNHEY and SVGAGI. CDR3 sequence: CASSFSGIEQFF. Written as DNA, the CDR3 is TGTGCCAGCAGCTTTAGCGGGATTGAGCAGTTCTTC.

The rearrangement joins TRBV4-1 to TRBJ2-1; 12 positions match TRBD2. Looked up from germline, CDR1 is MGHRA and CDR2 is YSYEKL. The CDR3 runs 17 residues. V lost 3 bases and J lost 5; bases outside the gene matches: 8. CDR3 region: CASSQDRLAGVNNEQFF. For the CDR3, the DNA is TGCGCCAGCAGCCAGGACCGACTAGCGGGAGTTAACAATGAGCAGTTCTTC.

The gene calls are TRBV27 and TRBJ2-6; TRBD1 matches 7 bases. The V gene's germline CDR1 is MNHEY and CDR2 SMNVEV (reference sequence). This CDR3 spans 19 amino acids. J gave up 2 bases and V 1 base, and 11 bases lay outside the gene matches. CDR3 region: CASSLFPGGKFAGANVLTF. The DNA of the CDR3 is TGTGCCAGCAGTTTATTTCCAGGGGGAAAATTCGCTGGGGCCAACGTCCTGACTTTC.

This chain links TRBV6-1 with TRBJ2-2; perhaps TRBD1 as D (6 bases). The ends were cut back, 10 bases at V and 1 base at J, with 13 bases in the middle. The CDR3 is 14 residues long. The germline gives CDR1 MNHNS, CDR2 SASEGT. The CDR3, as DNA: TGTGCCAACTACAGGGATGGGAACACCGGGGAGCTGTTTTTT. Protein: CANYRDGNTGELFF.